The rows below give T cell receptor beta chains drawn from one sample of a study of blood T cell repertoires in COVID-19. The repertoire was sequenced with immunoSEQ multiplex PCR; TCRdb's copy has only in-frame clones and lacks some. Of approximately 260,000 clones detected, about 89% appear once; the ten largest clones hold approximately 2%. Sequencing input: peripheral blood. The origin of the receptors is a man over 45 with acute or convalescent COVID-19. Each CDR3 is given with its conserved first and last residue. The order of the fields is D gene, J gene, V gene, CDR3 DNA, CDR3 protein. D genes are given only for firm matches.

>TRBD1|TRBJ1-6|TRBV30
TGTGCCTGGACGGCCGGGACAGGGCGGGCTTCACCCCTCCACTTT
CAWTAGTGRASPLHF
>NA|TRBJ1-5|TRBV19
TGTGCCAGTACTGAGATCACGGGAAATCAGCCCCAGCATTTT
CASTEITGNQPQHF
>NA|TRBJ2-7|TRBV10-2
TGCGCCAGACACAGCCAGTACGAGCAGTACTTC
CARHSQYEQYF
>TRBD2|TRBJ2-1|TRBV12-3/TRBV12-4
TGTGCCGGCAGCGGGGGGGTATACAATGAGCAGTTCTTC
CAGSGGVYNEQFF
>NA|TRBJ1-5|TRBV5-1
TGCGCCAGCAGCTTGGACACCGGGGGTCAGCCCCAGCATTTT
CASSLDTGGQPQHF
>NA|TRBJ2-3|TRBV19
TGTGCCAGTAGTACCCTGGGGAGGAGGGGAACAGATACGCAGTATTTT
CASSTLGRRGTDTQYF
>NA|TRBJ1-5|TRBV6-5
TGTGCCAGCAGCAGCACAGGAGGCAATCAGCCCCAGCATTTT
CASSSTGGNQPQHF
>TRBD1|TRBJ1-2|TRBV6-5
TGTGCCAGCAGTAGGGGGCAGCCCAACTATGGCTACACCTTC
CASSRGQPNYGYTF
>TRBD2|TRBJ2-1|TRBV9
TGTGCCAGCAGCGTAGGAGGGCTAGCGGGGGGCAATGAGCAGTTCTTC
CASSVGGLAGGNEQFF
>NA|TRBJ1-4|TRBV9
TGTGCCAGCAGCGTAAACCCAGGGGAGACTAATGAAAAACTGTTTTTT
CASSVNPGETNEKLFF
>NA|TRBJ1-6|TRBV20-1
TGCAGTGCTAGTAGTTTCCCCTCTAGTTCACCCCTCCACTTT
CSASSFPSSSPLHF
>TRBD1|TRBJ2-7|TRBV7-9
TGTGCCAGCAGCTCCTTCGGACAGGGCGACGAGCAGTACTTC
CASSSFGQGDEQYF
>NA|TRBJ2-7|TRBV6-2/TRBV6-3
TGTGCCAGCAGCCCACACCGGGATCTATCACCCGAGCAGTACTTC
CASSPHRDLSPEQYF
>TRBD1|TRBJ1-1|TRBV2
TGTGCCAGCCTTCTGACAGGGGAATTCATGAACACTGAAGCTTTCTTT
CASLLTGEFMNTEAFF
>TRBD1|TRBJ1-1|TRBV5-1
TGCGCCAGCATGGGACAGGGGTTCACTGAAGCTTTCTTT
CASMGQGFTEAFF
>NA|TRBJ1-3|TRBV30
TGTGCCTGGATGGAACAGGCCTCTGGAAACACCATATATTTT
CAWMEQASGNTIYF
>NA|TRBJ2-2|TRBV5-1
TGCGCCAGCAGCTATTCGACAGGCCCCACCGGGGAGCTGTTTTTT
CASSYSTGPTGELFF
>NA|TRBJ1-1|TRBV11-3
TGTGCCAGCAGCTTAAGGAGGGCTGAAGCTTTCTTT
CASSLRRAEAFF
>TRBD1|TRBJ1-6|TRBV10-3
TGTGCCATCACCCCGGGGACAGGGGGCCGAAATTCACCCCTCCACTTT
CAITPGTGGRNSPLHF
>NA|TRBJ1-5|TRBV21-1
TGTGCCAGCAGCAAAGCAGACGTTAGGGGGAATCAGCCCCAGCATTTT
CASSKADVRGNQPQHF
>NA|TRBJ2-7|TRBV5-4
TGTGCCGGCAGCCCCGATCCTCTAAATCCTCGGGAGCAGTACTTC
CAGSPDPLNPREQYF
>NA|TRBJ2-6|TRBV7-9
TGTGCCAGCAGCCCTATCGGGTGGGCTGGGGCCAACGTCCTGACTTTC
CASSPIGWAGANVLTF
>NA|TRBJ1-1|TRBV9
TGTGCCAGCAGCGTAAACAGGATGACTGAAGCTTTCTTT
CASSVNRMTEAFF
>TRBD1|TRBJ2-3|TRBV9
TGTGCCAGCAGCGATTGGGGACAGGGGGCGTTAGATACGCAGTATTTT
CASSDWGQGALDTQYF
>TRBD2|TRBJ2-3|TRBV12-5
TGTGCTAGTGGCTTAGCGGGGGCCTACCCGGTTGAAGATACGCAGTATTTT
CASGLAGAYPVEDTQYF
>NA|TRBJ2-1|TRBV6-6
TGTGCCAGCAGTGGGACTCCATCGTACAATGAGCAGTTCTTC
CASSGTPSYNEQFF
>NA|TRBJ1-3|TRBV6-5
TGTGCCAGCAGTTATGCAGTATTTGGAAACACCATATATTTT
CASSYAVFGNTIYF
>TRBD1|TRBJ2-5|TRBV7-8
TGTGCCAGCAGCTTAGGCAGGGGGCAAGAGACCCAGTACTTC
CASSLGRGQETQYF
>TRBD1|TRBJ2-7|TRBV6-5
TGTGCCAGCAGTTACTCTTGGGGACAGTGGTCCTACGAGCAGTACTTC
CASSYSWGQWSYEQYF
>TRBD1|TRBJ1-6|TRBV9
TGTGCCAGCAGCTGGGGGACAGATAATTCACCCCTCCACTTT
CASSWGTDNSPLHF
>TRBD2|TRBJ2-7|TRBV27
TGTGCCAGCAGCGGGACTAGCGGGGGTAGTCACGAGCAGTACTTC
CASSGTSGGSHEQYF
>TRBD1|TRBJ1-2|TRBV27
TGTGCCAGCAGCGACAGGGGGCTGGGTGGCTACACCTTC
CASSDRGLGGYTF
>NA|TRBJ2-2|TRBV3-1/TRBV3-2
TGTGCCAGCAGCCAAGCGGAGAGCGGGGAGCTGTTTTTT
CASSQAESGELFF
>NA|TRBJ1-6|TRBV3-1/TRBV3-2
TGTGCCAGCAGCCCTGGGGAGGGATATTCACCCCTCCACTTT
CASSPGEGYSPLHF
>TRBD1|TRBJ1-5|TRBV24-1
TGTGCCACCAGTGATGGGACAGGCAATCAGCCCCAGCATTTT
CATSDGTGNQPQHF
>NA|TRBJ1-2|TRBV2
TGTGCCAGCAGCCCCACAGGGTCAGCTAACTATGGCTACACCTTC
CASSPTGSANYGYTF
>TRBD1|TRBJ1-1|TRBV25-1
TGTGCCAGCAGGGAAACAGGGGGCGTCTCGACTGAAGCTTTCTTT
CASRETGGVSTEAFF
>NA|TRBJ1-1|TRBV6-5
TGTGCCAGCTCCTTGAGGGAGAACACTGAAGCTTTCTTT
CASSLRENTEAFF
>NA|TRBJ1-4|TRBV3-1/TRBV3-2
TGTGCCAGCAGCCCCCAATTCGGAGTCAATGAAAAACTGTTTTTT
CASSPQFGVNEKLFF
>NA|TRBJ1-1|TRBV30
TGTGCCTGGAGTGACGGACACCAAATGAACACTGAAGCTTTCTTT
CAWSDGHQMNTEAFF
>NA|TRBJ2-6|TRBV10-3
TGTGCCATCAGTGGGGCGGGTACCTCTGGGGCCAACGTCCTGACTTTC
CAISGAGTSGANVLTF
>TRBD1|TRBJ2-7|TRBV10-1
TGCGCCAGCAGTAGACAGGGATCCTACGAGCAGTACTTC
CASSRQGSYEQYF
>TRBD1|TRBJ2-2|TRBV2
TGTGCCAGCAGGGGACAGGACGTTGGGCTGTTTTTT
CASRGQDVGLFF
>NA|TRBJ1-2|TRBV7-2
TGTGCCAGCAGCTTAGAGAGTCAAACTTATGGCTACACCTTC
CASSLESQTYGYTF
>NA|TRBJ2-2|TRBV7-9
TGTGCCGGACACAGGGCAAACACCGGGGAGCTGTTTTTT
CAGHRANTGELFF
>TRBD1|TRBJ2-7|TRBV9
TGTGCCAGCAGCGCCGACAGGGACGAGCAGTACTTC
CASSADRDEQYF
>NA|TRBJ1-1|TRBV6-5
TGTGCCAGCAGGATGAGGACAGCAGGGAACACTGAAGCTTTCTTT
CASRMRTAGNTEAFF
>NA|TRBJ1-2|TRBV7-2
TGTGCCAGCAGCACGGCCGGGGGTCGGGGTCTCAACTATGGCTACACCTTC
CASSTAGGRGLNYGYTF
>NA|TRBJ1-2|TRBV9
TGTGCCAGCAGCGTAGGACACAGGGACGCAGGTGGCTACACCTTC
CASSVGHRDAGGYTF
>NA|TRBJ2-2|TRBV3-1/TRBV3-2
TGTGCCAGCAGCCAAGATCCCCTGGACAGTCTCTCGAACACCGGGGAGCTGTTTTTT
CASSQDPLDSLSNTGELFF
>TRBD1|TRBJ1-6|TRBV2
TGTGCCAGCATGAGGACAGGGGGTTCACCCCTCCACTTT
CASMRTGGSPLHF
>NA|TRBJ1-2|TRBV9
TGTGCCAGCAGCCCCGTGGCAGGGGCTAACTATGGCTACACCTTC
CASSPVAGANYGYTF
>NA|TRBJ1-1|TRBV6-6
TGTGCCAGCAGTCCTGGCTGGGCAGGGAGTGGAGGGGAGGGGCAGAACACTGAAGCTTTCTTT
CASSPGWAGSGGEGQNTEAFF